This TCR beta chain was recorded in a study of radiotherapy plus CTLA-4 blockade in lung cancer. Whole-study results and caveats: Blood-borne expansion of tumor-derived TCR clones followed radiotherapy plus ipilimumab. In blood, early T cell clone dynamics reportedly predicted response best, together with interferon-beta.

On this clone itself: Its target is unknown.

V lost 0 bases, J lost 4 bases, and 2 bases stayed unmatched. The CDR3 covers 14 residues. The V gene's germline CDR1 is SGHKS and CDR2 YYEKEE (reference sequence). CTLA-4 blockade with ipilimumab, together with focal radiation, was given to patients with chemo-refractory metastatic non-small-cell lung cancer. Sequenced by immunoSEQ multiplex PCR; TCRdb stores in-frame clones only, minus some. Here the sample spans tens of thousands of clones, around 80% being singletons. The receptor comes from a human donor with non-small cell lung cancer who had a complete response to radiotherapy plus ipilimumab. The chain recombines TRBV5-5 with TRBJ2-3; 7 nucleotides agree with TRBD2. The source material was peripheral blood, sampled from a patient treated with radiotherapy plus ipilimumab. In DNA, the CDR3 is TGTGCCAGCAGCTTGGGAAGCGGGGCAGATACGCAGTATTTT. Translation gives CASSLGSGADTQYF.